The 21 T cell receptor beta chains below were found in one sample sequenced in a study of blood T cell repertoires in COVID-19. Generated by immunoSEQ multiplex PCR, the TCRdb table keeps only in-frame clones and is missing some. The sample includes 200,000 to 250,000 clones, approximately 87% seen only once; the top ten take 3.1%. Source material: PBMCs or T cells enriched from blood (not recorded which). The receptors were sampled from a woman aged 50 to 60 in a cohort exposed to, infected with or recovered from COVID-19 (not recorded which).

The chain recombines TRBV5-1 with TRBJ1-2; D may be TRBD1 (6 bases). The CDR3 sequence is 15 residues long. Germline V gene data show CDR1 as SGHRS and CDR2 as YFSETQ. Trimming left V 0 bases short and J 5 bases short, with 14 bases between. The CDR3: CASSLGDTQIYGYTF. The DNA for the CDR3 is TGCGCCAGCAGCTTGGGGGACACCCAAATTTATGGCTACACCTTC.

This chain's CDR3 is CASSLDRGAQPQHF. CDR3 DNA: TGTGCCAGCAGTTTGGACAGGGGCGCTCAGCCCCAGCATTTT. J is TRBJ1-5 and V is TRBV27, with TRBD1 matching over 9 bases. CDR3 size: 14 residues. From germline, CDR1 is MNHEY and CDR2 SMNVEV (reference sequence). J lost 6 bases, V lost 3 bases, and 3 bases had no gene match.

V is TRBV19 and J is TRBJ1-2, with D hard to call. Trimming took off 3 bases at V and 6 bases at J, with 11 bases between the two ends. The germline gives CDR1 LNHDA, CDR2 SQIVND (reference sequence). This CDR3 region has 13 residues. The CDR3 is CASSMRLGDGYTF. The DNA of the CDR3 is TGTGCCAGTAGTATGAGGCTCGGCGATGGCTACACCTTC. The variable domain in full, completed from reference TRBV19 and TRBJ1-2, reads DGGITQSPKYLFRKEGQNVTLSCEQNLNHDAMYWYRQDPGQGLRLIYYSQIVNDFQKGDIAEGYSVSREKKESFPLTVTSAQKNPTAFYLCASSMRLGDGYTFGSGTRLTVV.

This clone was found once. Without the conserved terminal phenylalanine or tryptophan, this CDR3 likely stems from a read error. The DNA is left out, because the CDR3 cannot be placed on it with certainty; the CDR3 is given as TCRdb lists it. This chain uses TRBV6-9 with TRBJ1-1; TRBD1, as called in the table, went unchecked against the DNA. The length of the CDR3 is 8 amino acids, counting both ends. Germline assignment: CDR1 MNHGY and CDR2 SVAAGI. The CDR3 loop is CASRSGQG.

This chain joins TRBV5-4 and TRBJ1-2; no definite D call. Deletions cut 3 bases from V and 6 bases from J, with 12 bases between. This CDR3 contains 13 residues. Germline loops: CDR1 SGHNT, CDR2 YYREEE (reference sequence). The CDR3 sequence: CASSWRAGDGYTF. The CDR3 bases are TGTGCCAGCAGCTGGAGAGCCGGCGATGGCTACACCTTC.

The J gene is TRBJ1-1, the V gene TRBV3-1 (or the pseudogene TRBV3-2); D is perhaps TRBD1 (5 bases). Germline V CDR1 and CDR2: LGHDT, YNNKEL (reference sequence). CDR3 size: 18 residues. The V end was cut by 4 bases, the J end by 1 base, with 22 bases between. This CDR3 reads CASSLKRGGALQNTEAFF. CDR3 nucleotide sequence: TGTGCCAGCAGCCTCAAGAGGGGAGGGGCCCTCCAGAACACTGAAGCTTTCTTT.

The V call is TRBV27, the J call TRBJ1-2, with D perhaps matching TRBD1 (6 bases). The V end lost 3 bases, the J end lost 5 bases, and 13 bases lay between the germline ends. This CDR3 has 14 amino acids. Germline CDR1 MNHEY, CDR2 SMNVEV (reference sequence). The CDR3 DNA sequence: TGTGCCAGCAGTTTTCGGGACAATCGATATGGCTACACCTTC. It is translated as CASSFRDNRYGYTF.

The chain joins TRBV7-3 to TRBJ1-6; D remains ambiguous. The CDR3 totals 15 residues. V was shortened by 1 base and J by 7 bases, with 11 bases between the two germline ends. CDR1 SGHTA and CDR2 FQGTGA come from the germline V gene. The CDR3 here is CASSLIGLPNSPLHF. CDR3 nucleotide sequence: TGTGCCAGCAGCTTAATCGGTTTACCCAATTCACCCCTCCACTTT.

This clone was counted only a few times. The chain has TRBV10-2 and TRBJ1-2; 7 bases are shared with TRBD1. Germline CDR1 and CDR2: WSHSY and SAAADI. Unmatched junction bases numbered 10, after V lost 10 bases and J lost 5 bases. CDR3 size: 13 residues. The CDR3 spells CATGSRDRYGYTF. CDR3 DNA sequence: TGCGCCACTGGCTCCCGGGACAGATATGGCTACACCTTC.

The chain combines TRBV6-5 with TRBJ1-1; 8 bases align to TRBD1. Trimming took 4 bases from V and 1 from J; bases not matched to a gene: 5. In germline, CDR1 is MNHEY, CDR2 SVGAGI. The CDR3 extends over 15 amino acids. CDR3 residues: CASSWDRRPNTEAFF. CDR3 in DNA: TGTGCCAGCAGTTGGGACAGGCGACCGAACACTGAAGCTTTCTTT.

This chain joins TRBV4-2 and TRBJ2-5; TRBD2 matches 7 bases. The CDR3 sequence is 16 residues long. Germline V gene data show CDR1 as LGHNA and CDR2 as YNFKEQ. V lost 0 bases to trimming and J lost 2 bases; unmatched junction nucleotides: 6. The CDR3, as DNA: TGTGCCAGCAGCCAAGATTGGGCGGGGGAACAAGAGACCCAGTACTTC. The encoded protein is CASSQDWAGEQETQYF.

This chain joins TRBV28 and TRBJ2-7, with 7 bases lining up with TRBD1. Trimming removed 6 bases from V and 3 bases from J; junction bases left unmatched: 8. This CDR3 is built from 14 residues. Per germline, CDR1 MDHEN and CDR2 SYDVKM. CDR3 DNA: TGTGCCAGCAGAGAGACAGGGCGGCACTACGAGCAGTACTTC. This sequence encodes CASRETGRHYEQYF. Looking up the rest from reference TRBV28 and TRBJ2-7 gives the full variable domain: DVKVTQSSRYLVKRTGEKVFLECVQDMDHENMFWYRQDPGLGLRLIYFSYDVKMKEKGDIPEGYSVSREKKERFSLILESASTNQTSMYLCASRETGRHYEQYFGPGTRLTVT.

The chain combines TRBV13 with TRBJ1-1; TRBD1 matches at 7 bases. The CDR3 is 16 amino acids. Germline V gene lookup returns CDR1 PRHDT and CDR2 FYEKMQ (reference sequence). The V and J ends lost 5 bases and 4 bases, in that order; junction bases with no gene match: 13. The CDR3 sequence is CASSRGQGVEGTEAFF. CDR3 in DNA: TGTGCCAGCAGCCGGGGGCAGGGGGTCGAGGGCACTGAAGCTTTCTTT.

This chain's CDR3 is CASSEVGGLRYEQYF. Written as DNA, the CDR3 is TGTGCCAGCAGTGAGGTGGGGGGGCTACGTTACGAGCAGTACTTC. V gene TRBV25-1 combines with J gene TRBJ2-7; D is possibly TRBD2 (7 bases). The germline V and J ends were trimmed by 3 bases and 4 bases, with 16 bases remaining between them. This CDR3 comprises 15 residues. Per the germline V gene, CDR1 is MGHDK and CDR2 is SYGVNS.

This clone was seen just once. Here the CDR3 DNA reads TGTGCCAGCTCAGTCGGACAGGGGCGATCCTACAATGAGCAGTTCTTC. This translates into CASSVGQGRSYNEQFF. The rearrangement links TRBV18 to TRBJ2-1, with TRBD1 matching over 9 bases. Germline CDR1 KGHSH, CDR2 LQKENI. CDR3 length: 16 amino acids. J gave up 1 base and V 5 bases, and 6 bases lay outside the gene matches.

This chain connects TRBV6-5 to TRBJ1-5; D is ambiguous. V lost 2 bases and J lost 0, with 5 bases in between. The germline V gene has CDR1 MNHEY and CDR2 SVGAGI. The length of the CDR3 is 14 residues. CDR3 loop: CASSYKPSNQPQHF. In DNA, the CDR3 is TGTGCCAGCAGTTACAAGCCTAGCAATCAGCCCCAGCATTTT.

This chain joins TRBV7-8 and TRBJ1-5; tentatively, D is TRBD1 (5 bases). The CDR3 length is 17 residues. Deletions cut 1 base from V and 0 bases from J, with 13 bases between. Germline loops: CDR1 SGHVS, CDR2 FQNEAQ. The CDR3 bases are TGTGCCAGCAGCTTAGGTAAGGGCAGGGATAGCAATCAGCCCCAGCATTTT. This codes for CASSLGKGRDSNQPQHF. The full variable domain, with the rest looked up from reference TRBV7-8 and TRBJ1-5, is GAGVSQSPRYKVAKRGQDVALRCDPISGHVSLFWYQQALGQGPEFLTYFQNEAQLDKSGLPSDRFFAERPEGSVSTLKIQRTQQEDSAVYLCASSLGKGRDSNQPQHFGDGTRLSIL.

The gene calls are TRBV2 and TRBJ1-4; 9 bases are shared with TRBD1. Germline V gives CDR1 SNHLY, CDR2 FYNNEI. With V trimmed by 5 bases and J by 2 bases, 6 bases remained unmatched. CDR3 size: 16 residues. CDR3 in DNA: TGTGCCAGCAGTCGGGACAGGGATCCTACTAATGAAAAACTGTTTTTT. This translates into CASSRDRDPTNEKLFF.

The CDR3: CASSQDWGTGVGYTF. The CDR3 bases are TGCGCCAGCAGCCAAGATTGGGGGACAGGGGTAGGCTACACCTTC. The chain carries TRBV4-1 and TRBJ1-2; 10 positions match TRBD1. This CDR3 has 15 amino acids. From germline, CDR1 is MGHRA and CDR2 YSYEKL. J was trimmed by 8 bases and V by 0 bases; bases with no gene match: 6.

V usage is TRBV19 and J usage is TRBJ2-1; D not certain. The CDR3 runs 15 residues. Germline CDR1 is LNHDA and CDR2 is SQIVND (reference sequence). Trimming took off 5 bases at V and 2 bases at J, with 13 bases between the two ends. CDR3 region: CASSPISATYNEQFF. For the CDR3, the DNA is TGTGCCAGTAGTCCGATCAGCGCTACCTACAATGAGCAGTTCTTC.

For the CDR3, the DNA is TGTGCCAGCAGCCCCCGGTGGTCCCAAGGCGGAAACAATGAGCAGTTCTTC. Amino acids: CASSPRWSQGGNNEQFF. The rearrangement links TRBV3-1 (or the pseudogene TRBV3-2) to TRBJ2-1, with unresolved D. V shed 4 bases and J shed 5 bases, with 21 bases lying between them. The CDR3 covers 17 residues. The germline V gene encodes CDR1 LGHDT and CDR2 YNNKEL (reference sequence).